The 8 T cell receptor beta chains listed next were all sequenced from one sample in a study of human T cells and chemical hapten exposure. TCRdb reprocessed the RACE reads with MiXCR, giving one entry per CDR3 protein. The data hold some 32,000 distinct CDR3 sequences, with 5% to 6% observed a single time. Sample time point: patch test 3, about 24 weeks after DPC sensitization. Noted treatment: therapeutic diphenylcyclopropenone sensitization with weekly scalp DPC. This material consisted of whole blood, taken in connection with sensitization to the hapten diphenylcyclopropenone (DPC). The receptor set was obtained from a man aged 25 to 40 with alopecia areata. Some clones in this sample may be carry-over from other donors' samples.

The sample holds many counts of this clonotype. V is TRBV14 and J is TRBJ2-5; 9 bases line up with TRBD2. Losses at the gene ends were 1 base for V and 6 bases for J; bases not matched to a gene: 9. The CDR3 extends over 16 amino acids. The germline CDR1 and CDR2 sequences are SGHDN and FVKESK. This chain's CDR3 is CASSQVPNSGSQTQYF. The CDR3 bases are TGTGCCAGCAGCCAAGTGCCGAATAGCGGGAGTCAGACCCAGTACTTC.

Many counts were recorded for this clonotype. The CDR3 sequence is CASNQGQSSNQPQHF. The CDR3, as DNA: TGTGCCAGCAATCAGGGACAGAGTAGCAATCAGCCCCAGCATTTT. This chain joins TRBV2 and TRBJ1-5; 7 bases agree with TRBD1. This CDR3 region has 15 residues. CDR1 and CDR2 (germline): SNHLY, FYNNEI. After removal of 7 bases from V and 0 bases from J, the junction contained 6 bases not matched to a gene.

This clonotype showed up many times. This chain links TRBV27 with TRBJ1-4, with 10 bases that match TRBD1. Losses at the gene ends were 6 bases for V and 1 base for J; bases not matched to a gene: 5. Germline assignment: CDR1 MNHEY and CDR2 SMNVEV (reference sequence). The CDR3 consists of 16 residues. The CDR3 is CASRGQGPRTNEKLFF. DNA of the CDR3: TGTGCCAGCAGGGGACAGGGGCCCCGAACTAATGAAAAACTGTTTTTT.

This clonotype was counted many times. This chain connects TRBV29-1 to TRBJ2-1; 9 bases match TRBD1. Germline CDR1 SQVTM, CDR2 ANQGSEA. This CDR3 spans 13 amino acids. With 4 bases clipped from V and 6 bases from J, the junction kept 4 bases outside the gene matches. CDR3 bases: TGCAGCGTTGCCGACAGGGGGGGCAATGAGCAGTTCTTC. Its translation: CSVADRGGNEQFF.

Of note for this clonotype: The conserved phenylalanine or tryptophan is not found at the CDR3 terminus, so this likely reflects a read error. J is TRBJ2-1 and V is TRBV7-9, with D perhaps matching TRBD1 (5 bases). Germline V CDR1 and CDR2: SEHNR, FQNEAQ (reference sequence). The CDR3 has 15 amino acids. CDR3 sequence: CASSLPPGRSDEQFS. DNA for the CDR3: TGTGCCAGTAGCTTACCCCCAGGGCGCTCGGATGAGCAGTTCTCC.

This clonotype has ten or more counts. The V gene is TRBV7-2, the J gene TRBJ1-6, with D uncertain. Per the germline V gene, CDR1 is SGHTA and CDR2 is FQGNSA. Trimming cost V 5 bases and J 0 bases, with 8 bases left between them. The CDR3 loop spans 15 amino acids. CDR3 residues: CASSGPSSYNSPLHF. The CDR3 coding sequence is TGTGCCAGCAGCGGACCGAGCTCCTATAATTCACCCCTCCACTTT.

In its sample, this clonotype was seen many times. The V gene is TRBV20-1, the J gene TRBJ2-5; TRBD1 matches at 7 bases. The CDR3 spans 15 residues. The germline CDR1 and CDR2 sequences are DFQATT and SNEGSKA (reference sequence). The trim removed 4 bases at V and 5 bases at J, leaving 13 bases unmatched. This CDR3 reads CSANRQGLAGETQYF. CDR3 nucleotide sequence: TGCAGTGCTAACCGACAGGGTTTGGCGGGTGAGACCCAGTACTTC.

This clonotype turned up a few times. The rearrangement joins TRBV18 to TRBJ1-6; a weak D match, TRBD1 (5 bases). Germline V CDR1 and CDR2: KGHSH, LQKENI. This CDR3 region has 13 residues. Trimming removed 2 bases from V and 8 bases from J, with 7 bases in between. The CDR3 loop reads CASSPLGDSPLHF. In DNA form, the CDR3 reads TGTGCCAGCTCACCATTGGGGGATTCACCCCTCCACTTT.